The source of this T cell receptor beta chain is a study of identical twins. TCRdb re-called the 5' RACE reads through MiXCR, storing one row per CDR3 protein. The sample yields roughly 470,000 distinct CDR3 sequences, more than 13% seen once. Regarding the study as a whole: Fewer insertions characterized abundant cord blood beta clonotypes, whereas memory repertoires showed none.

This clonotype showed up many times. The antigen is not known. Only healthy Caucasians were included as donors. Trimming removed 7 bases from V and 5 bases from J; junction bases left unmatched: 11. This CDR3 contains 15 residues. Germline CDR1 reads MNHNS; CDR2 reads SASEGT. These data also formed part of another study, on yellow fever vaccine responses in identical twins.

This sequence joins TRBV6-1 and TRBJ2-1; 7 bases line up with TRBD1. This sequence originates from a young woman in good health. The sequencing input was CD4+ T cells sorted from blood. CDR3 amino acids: CASKPRQGSHNEQFF. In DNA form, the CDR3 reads TGTGCCAGCAAACCCCGACAGGGTTCGCACAATGAGCAGTTCTTC.